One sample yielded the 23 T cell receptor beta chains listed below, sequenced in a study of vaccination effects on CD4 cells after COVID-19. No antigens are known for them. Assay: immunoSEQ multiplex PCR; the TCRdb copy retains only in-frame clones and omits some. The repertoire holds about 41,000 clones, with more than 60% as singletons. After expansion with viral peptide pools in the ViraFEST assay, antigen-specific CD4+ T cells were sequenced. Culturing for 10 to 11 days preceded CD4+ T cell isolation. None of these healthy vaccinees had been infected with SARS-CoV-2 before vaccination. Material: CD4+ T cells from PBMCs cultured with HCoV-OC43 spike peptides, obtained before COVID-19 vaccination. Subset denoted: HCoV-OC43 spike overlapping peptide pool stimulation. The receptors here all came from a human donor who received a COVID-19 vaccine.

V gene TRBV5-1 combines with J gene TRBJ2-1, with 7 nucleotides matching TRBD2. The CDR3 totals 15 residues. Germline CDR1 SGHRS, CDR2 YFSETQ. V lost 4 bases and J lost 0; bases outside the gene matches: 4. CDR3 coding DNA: TGCGCCAGCAGCCGGGGAGGGAGCTCCTACAATGAGCAGTTCTTC. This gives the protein CASSRGGSSYNEQFF.

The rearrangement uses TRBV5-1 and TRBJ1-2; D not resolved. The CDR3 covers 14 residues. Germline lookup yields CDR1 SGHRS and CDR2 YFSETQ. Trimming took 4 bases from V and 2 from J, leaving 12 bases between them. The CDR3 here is CASSVTSFNYGYTF. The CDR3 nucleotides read TGCGCCAGCAGCGTAACGTCCTTCAACTATGGCTACACCTTC.

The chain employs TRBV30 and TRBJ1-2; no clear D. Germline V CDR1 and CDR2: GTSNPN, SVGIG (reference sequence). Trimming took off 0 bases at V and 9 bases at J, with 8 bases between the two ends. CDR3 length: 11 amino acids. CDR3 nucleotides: TGTGCCTGGAGTGTAGGAGGGCGCTACACCTTC. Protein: CAWSVGGRYTF. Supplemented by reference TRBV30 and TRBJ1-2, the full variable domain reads SQTIHQWPATLVQPVGSPLSLECTVEGTSNPNLYWYRQAAGRGLQLLFYSVGIGQISSEVPQNLSASRPQDRQFILSSKKLLLSDSGFYLCAWSVGGRYTFGSGTRLTVV.

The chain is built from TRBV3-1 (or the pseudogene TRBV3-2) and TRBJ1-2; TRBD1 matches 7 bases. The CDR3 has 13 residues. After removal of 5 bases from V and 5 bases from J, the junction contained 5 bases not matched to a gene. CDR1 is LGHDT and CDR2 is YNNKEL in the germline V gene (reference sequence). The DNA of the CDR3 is TGTGCCAGCAGCGCGACAGGGAGGTATGGCTACACCTTC. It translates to CASSATGRYGYTF.

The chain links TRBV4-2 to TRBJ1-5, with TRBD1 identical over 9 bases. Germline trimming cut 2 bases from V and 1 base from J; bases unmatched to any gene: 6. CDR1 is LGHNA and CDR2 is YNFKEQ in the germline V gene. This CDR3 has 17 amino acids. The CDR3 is CASSQNRGLISNQPQHF. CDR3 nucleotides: TGTGCCAGCAGCCAAAACAGGGGGCTAATAAGCAATCAGCCCCAGCATTTT.

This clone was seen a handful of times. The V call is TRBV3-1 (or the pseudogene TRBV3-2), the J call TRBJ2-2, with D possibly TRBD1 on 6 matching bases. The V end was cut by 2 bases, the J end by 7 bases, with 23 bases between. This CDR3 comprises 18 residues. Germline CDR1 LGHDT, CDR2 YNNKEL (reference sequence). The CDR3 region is CASSQSRPGQLSGGELFF. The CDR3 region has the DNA TGTGCCAGCAGCCAATCACGACCTGGACAGCTCTCCGGCGGGGAGCTGTTTTTT.

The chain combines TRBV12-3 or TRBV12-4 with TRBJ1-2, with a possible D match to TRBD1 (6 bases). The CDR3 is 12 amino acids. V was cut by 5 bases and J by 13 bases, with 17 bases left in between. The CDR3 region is CASSTSRRGPTF. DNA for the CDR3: TGTGCCAGCAGTACAAGTCGACGGGGGCCCACCTTC.

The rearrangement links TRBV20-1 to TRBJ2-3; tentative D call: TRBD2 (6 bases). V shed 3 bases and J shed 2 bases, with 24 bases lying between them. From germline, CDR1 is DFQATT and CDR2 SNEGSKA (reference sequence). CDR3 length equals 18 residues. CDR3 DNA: TGCAGTGCTAGTATTCGTGGGTCTGGCGGGGCTTTCACAGATACGCAGTATTTT. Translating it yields CSASIRGSGGAFTDTQYF.

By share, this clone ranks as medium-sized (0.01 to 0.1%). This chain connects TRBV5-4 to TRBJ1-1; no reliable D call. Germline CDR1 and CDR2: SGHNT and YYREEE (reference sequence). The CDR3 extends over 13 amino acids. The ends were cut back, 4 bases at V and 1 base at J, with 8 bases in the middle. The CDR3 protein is CASSLQENTEAFF. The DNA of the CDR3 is TGTGCCAGCAGCCTCCAGGAGAACACTGAAGCTTTCTTT.

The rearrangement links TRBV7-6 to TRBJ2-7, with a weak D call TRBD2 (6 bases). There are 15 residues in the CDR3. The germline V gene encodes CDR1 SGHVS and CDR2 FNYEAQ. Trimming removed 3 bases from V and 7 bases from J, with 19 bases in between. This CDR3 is CASSLSPGVAVEQYF. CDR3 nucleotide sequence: TGTGCCAGCAGCTTGTCCCCGGGAGTGGCGGTTGAGCAGTACTTC.

Here the CDR3 reads CASSPRQGSGANVLTF. The CDR3 DNA reads as TGTGCCAGCAGCCCAAGACAGGGGAGCGGGGCCAACGTCCTGACTTTC. V and J are TRBV9 and TRBJ2-6; 8 bases agree with TRBD1. Germline assignment: CDR1 SGDLS and CDR2 YYNGEE. The CDR3 totals 16 residues. V gave up 4 bases and J gave up 4 bases; unmatched junction bases: 7.

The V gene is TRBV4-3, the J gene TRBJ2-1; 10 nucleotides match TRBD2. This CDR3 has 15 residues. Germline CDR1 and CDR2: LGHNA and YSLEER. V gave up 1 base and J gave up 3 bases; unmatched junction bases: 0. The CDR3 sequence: CASSQASGGYNEQFF. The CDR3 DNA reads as TGCGCCAGCAGCCAAGCTAGCGGGGGCTACAATGAGCAGTTCTTC.

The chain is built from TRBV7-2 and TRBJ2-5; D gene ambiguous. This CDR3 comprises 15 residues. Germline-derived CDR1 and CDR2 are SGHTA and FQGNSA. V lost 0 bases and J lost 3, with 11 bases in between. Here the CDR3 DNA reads TGTGCCAGCAGCTTAGCGCTACGGCGGAAAGAGACCCAGTACTTC. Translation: CASSLALRRKETQYF.

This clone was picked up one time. CDR3 protein: CASSQGGNATNEKLFF. CDR3 coding DNA: TGTGCCAGCAGCCAGGGCGGAAATGCAACTAATGAAAAACTGTTTTTT. The chain joins TRBV14 to TRBJ1-4; D not certain. Per germline, CDR1 SGHDN and CDR2 FVKESK. The CDR3 loop spans 16 amino acids. Trimming left V 3 bases short and J 0 bases short, with 11 bases between.

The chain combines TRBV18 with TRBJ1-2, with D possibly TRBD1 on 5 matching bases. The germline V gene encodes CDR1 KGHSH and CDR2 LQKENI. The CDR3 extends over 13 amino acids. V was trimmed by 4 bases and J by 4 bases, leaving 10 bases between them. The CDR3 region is CASSLDSSYGYTF. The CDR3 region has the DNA TGTGCCAGCTCACTCGACAGTTCCTATGGCTACACCTTC. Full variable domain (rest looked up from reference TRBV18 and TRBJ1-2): NAGVMQNPRHLVRRRGQEARLRCSPMKGHSHVYWYRQLPEEGLKFMVYLQKENIIDESGMPKERFSAEFPKEGPSILRIQQVVRGDSAAYFCASSLDSSYGYTFGSGTRLTVV.

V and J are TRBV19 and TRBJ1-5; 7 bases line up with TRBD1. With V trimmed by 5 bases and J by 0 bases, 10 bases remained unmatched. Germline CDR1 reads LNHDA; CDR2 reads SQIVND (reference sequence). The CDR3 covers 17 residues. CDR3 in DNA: TGTGCCAGTAGTTGGGGGGACAGTTCCGATAGCAATCAGCCCCAGCATTTT. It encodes CASSWGDSSDSNQPQHF.

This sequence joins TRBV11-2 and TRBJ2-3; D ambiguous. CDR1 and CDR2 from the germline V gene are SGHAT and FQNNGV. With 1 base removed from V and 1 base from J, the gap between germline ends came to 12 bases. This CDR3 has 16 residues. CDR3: CASSLGWAPGTDTQYF. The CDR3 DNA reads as TGTGCCAGCAGCTTAGGGTGGGCTCCCGGCACAGATACGCAGTATTTT.

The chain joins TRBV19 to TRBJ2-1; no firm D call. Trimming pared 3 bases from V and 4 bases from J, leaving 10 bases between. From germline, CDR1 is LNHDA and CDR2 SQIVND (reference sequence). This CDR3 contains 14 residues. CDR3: CASSMQAAYNEQFF. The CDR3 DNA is TGTGCCAGTAGTATGCAGGCGGCTTACAATGAGCAGTTCTTC.

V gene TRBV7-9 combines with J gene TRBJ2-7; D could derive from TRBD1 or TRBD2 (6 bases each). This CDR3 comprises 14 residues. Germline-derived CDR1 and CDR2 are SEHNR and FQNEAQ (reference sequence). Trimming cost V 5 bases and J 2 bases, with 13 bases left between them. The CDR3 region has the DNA TGTGCCAGCAGCGCTATGCGGGACACCTACGAGCAGTACTTC. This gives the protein CASSAMRDTYEQYF. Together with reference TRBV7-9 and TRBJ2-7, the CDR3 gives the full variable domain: DTGVSQNPRHKITKRGQNVTFRCDPISEHNRLYWYRQTLGQGPEFLTYFQNEAQLEKSRLLSDRFSAERPKGSFSTLEIQRTEQGDSAMYLCASSAMRDTYEQYFGPGTRLTVT.

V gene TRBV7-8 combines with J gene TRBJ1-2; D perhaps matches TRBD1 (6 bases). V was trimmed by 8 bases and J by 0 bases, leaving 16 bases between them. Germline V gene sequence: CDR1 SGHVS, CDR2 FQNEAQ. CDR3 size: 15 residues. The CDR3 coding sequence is TGTGCCAGCGCCCCGGGGGGGCTCACTAACTATGGCTACACCTTC. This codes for CASAPGGLTNYGYTF.

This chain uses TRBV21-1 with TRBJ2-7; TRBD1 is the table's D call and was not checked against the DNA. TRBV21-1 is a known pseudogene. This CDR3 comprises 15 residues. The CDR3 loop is CASSIGQPSSYEQYF. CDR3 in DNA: TGTGCCAGCAGCATTGGACAGCCCTCTTCCTACGAGCAGTACTTC.

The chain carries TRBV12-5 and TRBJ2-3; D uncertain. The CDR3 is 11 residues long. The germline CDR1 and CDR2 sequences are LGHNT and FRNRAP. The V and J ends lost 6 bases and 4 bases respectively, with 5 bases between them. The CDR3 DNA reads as TGTGCTAGTGGGGCCCCAGATACGCAGTATTTT. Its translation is CASGAPDTQYF.

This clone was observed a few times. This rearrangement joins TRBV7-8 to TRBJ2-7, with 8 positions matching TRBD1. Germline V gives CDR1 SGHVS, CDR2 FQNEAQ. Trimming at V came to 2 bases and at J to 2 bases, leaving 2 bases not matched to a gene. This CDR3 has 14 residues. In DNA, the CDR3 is TGTGCCAGCAGCTTACCGGACAGGGCCTACGAGCAGTACTTC. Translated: CASSLPDRAYEQYF.